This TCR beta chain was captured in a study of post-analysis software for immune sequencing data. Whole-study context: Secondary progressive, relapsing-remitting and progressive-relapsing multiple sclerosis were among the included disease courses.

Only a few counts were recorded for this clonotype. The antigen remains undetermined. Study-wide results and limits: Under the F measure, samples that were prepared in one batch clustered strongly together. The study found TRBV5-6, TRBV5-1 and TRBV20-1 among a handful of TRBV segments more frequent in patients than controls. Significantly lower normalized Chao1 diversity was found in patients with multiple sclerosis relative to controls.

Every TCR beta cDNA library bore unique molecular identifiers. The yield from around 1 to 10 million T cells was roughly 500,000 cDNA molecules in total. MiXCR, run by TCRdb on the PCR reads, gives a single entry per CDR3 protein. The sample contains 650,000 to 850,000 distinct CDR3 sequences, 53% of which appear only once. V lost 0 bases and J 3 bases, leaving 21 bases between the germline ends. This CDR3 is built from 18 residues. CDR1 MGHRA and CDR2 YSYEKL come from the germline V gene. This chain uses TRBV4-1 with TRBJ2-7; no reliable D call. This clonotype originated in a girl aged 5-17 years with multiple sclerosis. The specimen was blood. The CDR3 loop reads CASSQEPFGEAPYYEQYF. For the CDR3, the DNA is TGCGCCAGCAGCCAAGAACCCTTTGGGGAAGCGCCCTACTACGAGCAGTACTTC.